Listed here is a single T cell receptor beta chain. This sample was taken from a study of shared clonotypes between healthy human individuals. Data came from immunoSEQ multiplex PCR; TCRdb stores just in-frame clones and leaves some out. The profile shows over a million clones, around 74% of them singletons. The CDR3 contains 16 residues. The V segment lost 1 base and the J segment 3 bases; nucleotides outside the gene matches: 1. The germline CDR1 and CDR2 sequences are LNHDA and SQIVND (reference sequence). Sequencing was carried out using memory CD4+ T cells sorted from blood. The subset denotes: CD45RA-negative fraction. The V gene is TRBV19, the J gene TRBJ2-1, with TRBD2 identical over 12 bases. The clonotype originates from a man younger than 30 in good health. The CDR3 is CASSIGTSGNYNEQFF. The CDR3 nucleotides read TGTGCCAGTAGTATAGGGACTAGCGGGAACTACAATGAGCAGTTCTTC.